The 29 T cell receptor beta chains given below trace back to one sample, sequenced in a study of control samples from healthy donors and cancer patients. This table comes from immunoSEQ multiplex PCR, and its TCRdb copy is limited to in-frame clones, with some not included. The sample consists of more than 20,000 clones, under 95% of them appearing once. The material sequenced was PBMCs. The receptors here all came from a man aged 45-65 years with lung cancer.

The CDR3 sequence: CASSQQGRPIYF. Written as DNA, the CDR3 is TGTGCCAGCAGCCAACAAGGGAGACCCATATATTTT. V and J are TRBV3-1 (or the pseudogene TRBV3-2) and TRBJ1-3; D remains unclear. Trimming pared 2 bases from V and 11 bases from J, leaving 10 bases between. The CDR3 length is 12 residues. Germline CDR1 LGHDT, CDR2 YNNKEL (reference sequence).

The chain uses TRBV19 and TRBJ2-1, with D perhaps assigned TRBD1 or TRBD2 (6 bases each). Germline assignment: CDR1 LNHDA and CDR2 SQIVND (reference sequence). The CDR3 consists of 16 residues. CDR3 sequence: CASGRGGGVEYNEQFF. CDR3 coding DNA: TGTGCGAGCGGGCGTGGGGGCGGGGTAGAGTACAATGAGCAGTTCTTC.

The chain joins TRBV7-9 to TRBJ2-7, with 13 bases matching TRBD2. The CDR3 has 14 residues. The trim removed 8 bases at V and 6 bases at J, leaving 7 bases unmatched. Germline assignment: CDR1 SEHNR and CDR2 FQNEAQ (reference sequence). The CDR3 DNA reads as TGTGCCAGCTTGGGACTAGCGGGGTACGGCGAGCAGTACTTC. Residues: CASLGLAGYGEQYF.

This chain uses TRBV2 with TRBJ1-2; 9 positions agree with TRBD1. Germline-derived CDR1 and CDR2 are SNHLY and FYNNEI. There are 14 residues in the CDR3. V lost 6 bases, J lost 5 bases, and 7 bases stayed unmatched. This CDR3 is CASSTGGAGYGYTF. CDR3 DNA: TGTGCCAGCAGCACAGGGGGCGCGGGGTATGGCTACACCTTC.

The rearrangement links TRBV4-1 to TRBJ1-1; 7 bases map to TRBD1. Per germline, CDR1 MGHRA and CDR2 YSYEKL. The junction had 8 bases not matched to a gene; V was cut back by 4 bases and J by 0 bases. The CDR3 sequence is 16 residues long. The CDR3 reads CASSLKRDSLNTEAFF. CDR3 in DNA: TGCGCCAGCAGCCTTAAGAGGGACAGCCTGAACACTGAAGCTTTCTTT.

J is TRBJ1-6 and V is TRBV5-4; a possible D gene is TRBD1 (6 bases). CDR3 length equals 16 residues. Trimming took off 6 bases at V and 0 bases at J, with 13 bases between the two ends. Germline CDR1 reads SGHNT; CDR2 reads YYREEE (reference sequence). CDR3 sequence: CASTSGGGSYNSPLHF. The CDR3 bases are TGTGCCAGCACCTCGGGGGGCGGCTCCTATAATTCACCCCTCCACTTT.

This chain links TRBV19 with TRBJ1-3; D not resolved. Trimming took off 0 bases at V and 0 bases at J, with 12 bases between the two ends. Germline V CDR1 and CDR2: LNHDA, SQIVND (reference sequence). This CDR3 is 17 amino acids long. The CDR3 here is CASSIDRWRTSGNTIYF. CDR3 bases: TGTGCCAGTAGTATAGATCGTTGGCGGACCTCTGGAAACACCATATATTTT.

V gene TRBV9 combines with J gene TRBJ2-1, with TRBD2 as a possible D gene (5 bases). Germline V gene data show CDR1 as SGDLS and CDR2 as YYNGEE. There are 15 residues in the CDR3. Trimming took off 4 bases at V and 8 bases at J, with 19 bases between the two ends. Here the CDR3 reads CASSPRLAMGDEQFF. In nucleotides, the CDR3 is TGTGCCAGCAGCCCCCGTCTAGCAATGGGCGATGAGCAGTTCTTC.

This clone appeared once. The chain carries TRBV5-4 and TRBJ2-7; 9 bases fit TRBD1. Per the germline V gene, CDR1 is SGHNT and CDR2 is YYREEE (reference sequence). The CDR3 sequence is 13 residues long. Germline trimming cut 1 base from V and 5 bases from J; bases unmatched to any gene: 1. The CDR3, as DNA: TGTGCCAGCAGCTTGTGGGACAGGGACGAGCAGTACTTC. It encodes CASSLWDRDEQYF.

The V and J genes are TRBV7-3 and TRBJ2-3; a weak D match, TRBD1 (5 bases). V lost 0 bases and J lost 1, with 5 bases in between. This CDR3 region has 14 residues. Germline V gene data show CDR1 as SGHTA and CDR2 as FQGTGA. The CDR3 region is CASSLTGGTDTQYF. The DNA for the CDR3 is TGTGCCAGCAGCTTAACAGGGGGCACAGATACGCAGTATTTT.

The rearrangement links TRBV15 to TRBJ2-7; 7 bases line up with TRBD1. CDR3 size: 14 residues. After removal of 3 bases from V and 3 bases from J, the junction contained 5 bases not matched to a gene. Germline CDR1 reads LNHNV; CDR2 reads YYDKDF (reference sequence). CDR3 nucleotides: TGTGCCACCAGCAGTCGTCACAGGGGCTACGAGCAGTACTTC. It is translated as CATSSRHRGYEQYF.

The V call is TRBV10-2, the J call TRBJ2-7, with D hard to call. The V gene lost 4 bases and the J gene lost 3 bases, with 10 bases spanning the gap. Germline-derived CDR1 and CDR2 are WSHSY and SAAADI. The length of the CDR3 is 13 residues. This chain's CDR3 is CASSGGSIYEQYF. In DNA form, the CDR3 reads TGCGCCAGCAGTGGGGGATCCATCTACGAGCAGTACTTC.

The chain employs TRBV12-3 or TRBV12-4 and TRBJ1-1; 10 bases line up with TRBD1. The CDR3 covers 11 residues. V trimming: 5 bases; J trimming: 11 bases; junction bases outside the gene matches: 2. The CDR3 reads CASSRGQGAFF. The CDR3 DNA sequence: TGTGCCAGCAGTCGGGGACAGGGGGCTTTCTTT.

The chain uses TRBV7-2 and TRBJ2-6; D may correspond to TRBD1 or TRBD2 (5 bases each). Deletions cut 7 bases from V and 1 base from J, with 11 bases between. The length of the CDR3 is 15 residues. Germline CDR1 SGHTA, CDR2 FQGNSA. The CDR3 DNA reads as TGTGCCAGCACCCCCTGGGGGTCTGGGGCCAACGTCCTGACTTTC. Translated, it gives CASTPWGSGANVLTF.

This chain joins TRBV29-1 and TRBJ1-1, with D perhaps TRBD1 (6 bases). The V end lost 4 bases, the J end lost 7 bases, and 13 bases lay between the germline ends. The CDR3 is 12 amino acids. Germline assignment: CDR1 SQVTM and CDR2 ANQGSEA. Here the CDR3 DNA reads TGCAGCGTTGCCCGCAGGGGAAGTGAAGCTTTCTTT. Its translation is CSVARRGSEAFF.

CDR3 sequence reads: CPRSRLAGGPSYNEQFF. The CDR3 DNA reads TGCCCCCGCAGCCGACTAGCGGGGGGGCCCTCCTACAATGAGCAGTTCTTC. V usage is TRBV10-2 and J usage is TRBJ2-1, with 14 bases identical to TRBD2. Looked up from germline, CDR1 is WSHSY and CDR2 is SAAADI. The CDR3 has 17 residues.

The V and J genes are TRBV12-3 or TRBV12-4 and TRBJ2-5; D may be TRBD2 (6 bases). This CDR3 contains 13 residues. With 9 bases removed from V and 4 bases from J, the gap between germline ends came to 15 bases. CDR3 DNA: TGTGCCAGTTCCGGGGGAATTGGAGAGACCCAGTACTTC. This gives the protein CASSGGIGETQYF.

This sequence joins TRBV19 and TRBJ2-7, with D possibly TRBD2 on 5 matching bases. Trimming removed 3 bases from V and 0 bases from J, with 9 bases in between. The V gene's germline CDR1 is LNHDA and CDR2 SQIVND (reference sequence). There are 14 residues in the CDR3. The CDR3 reads CASSMRAASYEQYF. The CDR3 nucleotides are TGTGCCAGTAGTATGCGGGCGGCCTCCTACGAGCAGTACTTC.

This chain connects TRBV27 to TRBJ1-4, with 8 bases aligning to TRBD1. The germline CDR1 and CDR2 sequences are MNHEY and SMNVEV (reference sequence). The V gene end was trimmed by 5 bases and the J gene end by 10 bases; junction bases not matched to a gene: 12. This CDR3 comprises 15 residues. The CDR3 region has the DNA TGTGCCAGCAGTCCCTTGACAGGGGCCCTGGGAAAACTGTTTTTT. The encoded protein is CASSPLTGALGKLFF.

The sample holds one count of this clone. The J gene is TRBJ2-2, the V gene TRBV14; the match to TRBD1 covers 8 bases. The V segment lost 1 base and the J segment 7 bases; nucleotides outside the gene matches: 5. The CDR3 has 15 residues. CDR1 and CDR2 from the germline V gene are SGHDN and FVKESK. Here the CDR3 reads CASSQADRGNGELFF. DNA for the CDR3: TGTGCCAGCAGCCAAGCCGACAGGGGTAACGGGGAGCTGTTTTTT.

The count of this clone is one. The chain links TRBV29-1 to TRBJ2-1; D gene uncertain. Germline V gene sequence: CDR1 SQVTM, CDR2 ANQGSEA. CDR3 length: 12 amino acids. V shed 1 base and J shed 5 bases, with 6 bases lying between them. The CDR3: CSVEGIDNEQFF. The CDR3 nucleotides read TGCAGCGTTGAAGGAATTGACAATGAGCAGTTCTTC.

CDR3 sequence reads: CASSSSGGFLNEQFF. CDR3 in DNA: TGTGCCAGCAGCTCTAGCGGGGGGTTTTTGAATGAGCAGTTCTTC. V is TRBV7-6 and J is TRBJ2-1, with 11 bases lining up with TRBD2. The CDR3 is 15 amino acids. The germline gives CDR1 SGHVS, CDR2 FNYEAQ. V lost 4 bases and J lost 7; bases outside the gene matches: 6.

The chain combines TRBV21-1 with TRBJ2-1. TRBV21-1 is shown as a pseudogene. This CDR3 contains 12 residues. The CDR3 DNA is TGTGCCAGCACTTGGGGGGCTAATGAGCAGTTCTTC. This translates into CASTWGANEQFF.

The V call is TRBV13, the J call TRBJ1-2; TRBD1 matches at 9 bases. The germline V gene has CDR1 PRHDT and CDR2 FYEKMQ (reference sequence). The CDR3 consists of 16 residues. With V trimmed by 6 bases and J by 2 bases, 10 bases remained unmatched. The CDR3 reads CASSRDREAENYGYTF. The CDR3 coding sequence is TGTGCCAGCAGTCGGGACAGGGAGGCAGAGAACTATGGCTACACCTTC.

The chain employs TRBV7-8 and TRBJ1-4, with D maybe TRBD1 (5 bases). V lost 7 bases, J lost 8 bases, and 20 bases lay in between. The germline V gene encodes CDR1 SGHVS and CDR2 FQNEAQ. This CDR3 spans 15 amino acids. CDR3 bases: TGTGCCAGCAACGAAGGGACCTCCGGTGGGGAAAAACTGTTTTTT. Translating it yields CASNEGTSGGEKLFF.

The chain has TRBV11-3 and TRBJ2-1; 10 bases are shared with TRBD2. The V and J ends lost 4 bases and 4 bases, in that order; junction bases with no gene match: 1. The CDR3 extends over 14 amino acids. The germline CDR1 and CDR2 sequences are SGHNT and YENEEA. The CDR3 is CASSSGLAYNEQFF. The CDR3 coding sequence is TGTGCCAGCAGCTCGGGACTAGCGTACAATGAGCAGTTCTTC.

The chain carries TRBV6-1 and TRBJ1-1; D is perhaps TRBD1 (6 bases). The V end lost 1 base, the J end lost 1 base, and 10 bases lay between the germline ends. The V gene's germline CDR1 is MNHNS and CDR2 SASEGT. This CDR3 comprises 15 residues. CDR3 DNA: TGTGCCAGCAGTGAAGGGGGGGCAGGGAACACTGAAGCTTTCTTT. Amino acid sequence: CASSEGGAGNTEAFF.

The V call is TRBV4-3, the J call TRBJ1-2, with D possibly matching TRBD1 (5 bases). Germline values: CDR1 LGHNA, CDR2 YSLEER. CDR3 length equals 13 residues. V was pared by 11 bases and J by 4 bases, with 17 bases between. The CDR3 DNA is TGCGCCGGCAAGGGGAGGGGCTCCTATGGCTACACCTTC. Amino acid sequence: CAGKGRGSYGYTF.

This chain joins TRBV18 and TRBJ2-5; 7 bases fit TRBD1. J was trimmed by 5 bases and V by 2 bases; bases with no gene match: 5. CDR1 is KGHSH and CDR2 is LQKENI in the germline V gene. The CDR3 runs 14 residues. The CDR3 region is CASSPLGGRETQYF. CDR3 in DNA: TGTGCCAGCTCACCATTAGGGGGCAGGGAGACCCAGTACTTC.